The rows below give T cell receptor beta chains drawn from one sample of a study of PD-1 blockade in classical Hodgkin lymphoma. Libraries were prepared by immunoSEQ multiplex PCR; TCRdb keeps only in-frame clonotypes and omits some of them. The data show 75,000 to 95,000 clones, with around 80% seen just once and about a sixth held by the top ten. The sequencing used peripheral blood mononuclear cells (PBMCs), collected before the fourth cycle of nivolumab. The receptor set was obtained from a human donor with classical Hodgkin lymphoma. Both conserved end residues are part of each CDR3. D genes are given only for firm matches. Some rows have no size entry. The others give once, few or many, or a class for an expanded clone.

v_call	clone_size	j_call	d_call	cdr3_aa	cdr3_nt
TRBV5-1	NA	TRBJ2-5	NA	CASSLGGQALQETQYF	TGCGCCAGCAGCTTGGGGGGGCAGGCACTCCAAGAGACCCAGTACTTC
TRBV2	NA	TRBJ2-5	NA	CASSEGARGETQYF	TGTGCCAGCAGTGAAGGGGCTAGGGGGGAGACCCAGTACTTC
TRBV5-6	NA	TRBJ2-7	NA	CASSLNGYEQYF	TGTGCCAGCAGCTTGAACGGCTACGAGCAGTACTTC
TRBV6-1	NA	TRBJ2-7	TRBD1	CASRPPGQGREQYF	TGTGCCAGCAGGCCTCCGGGACAGGGGAGAGAGCAGTACTTC
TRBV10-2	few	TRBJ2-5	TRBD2	CASKLAGLQETQYF	TGCGCCAGCAAGCTAGCGGGACTCCAAGAGACCCAGTACTTC
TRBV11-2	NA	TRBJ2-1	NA	CASSLDSTSNEQFF	TGTGCCAGCAGCTTAGATAGCACTAGCAATGAGCAGTTCTTC
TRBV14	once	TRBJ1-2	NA	CASSQDVGHGYTF	TGTGCCAGCAGCCAAGATGTAGGCCATGGCTACACCTTC
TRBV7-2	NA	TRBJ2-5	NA	CASSSDPPPGTQYF	TGTGCCAGCAGCTCGGACCCCCCACCGGGGACCCAGTACTTC
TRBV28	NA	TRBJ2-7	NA	CASAPPATYEQYF	TGTGCCAGCGCCCCTCCTGCCACCTACGAGCAGTACTTC
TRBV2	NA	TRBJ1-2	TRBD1	CASIIFEGAGGYTF	TGTGCCAGCATTATTTTTGAGGGGGCGGGTGGCTACACCTTC
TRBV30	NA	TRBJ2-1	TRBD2	CAWRSTRGRVNEQFF	TGTGCCTGGCGATCTACCCGCGGGAGAGTCAATGAGCAGTTCTTC
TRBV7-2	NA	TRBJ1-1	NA	CASSWPGRGSTEAFF	TGTGCCAGCAGCTGGCCTGGGCGGGGATCCACTGAAGCTTTCTTT
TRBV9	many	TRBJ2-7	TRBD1	CASSLQGVPYEQYF	TGTGCCAGCAGCTTACAGGGGGTTCCCTACGAGCAGTACTTC
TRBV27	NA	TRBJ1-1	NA	CASRRWGDTEAFF	TGTGCCAGCAGAAGGTGGGGGGACACTGAAGCTTTCTTT
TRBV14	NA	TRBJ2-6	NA	CASSQDVGGANVLTF	TGTGCCAGCAGCCAAGATGTAGGTGGGGCCAACGTCCTGACTTTC
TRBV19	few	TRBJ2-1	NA	CASSIGGVGGEQFF	TGTGCCAGTAGTATTGGAGGCGTGGGTGGTGAGCAGTTCTTC
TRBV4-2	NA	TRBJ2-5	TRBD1	CASSQPTGTGGETQYF	TGTGCCAGCAGCCAACCCACGGGGACAGGGGGAGAGACCCAGTACTTC
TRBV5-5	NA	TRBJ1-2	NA	CASNPAGGTTYGYTF	TGTGCCAGCAACCCCGCGGGGGGTACTACCTATGGCTACACCTTC
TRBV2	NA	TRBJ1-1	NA	CASSADSLNTEAFF	TGTGCCAGCAGTGCGGACAGCCTGAACACTGAAGCTTTCTTT
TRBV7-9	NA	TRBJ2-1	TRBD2	CASSLLAGGTHEQFF	TGTGCCAGCAGCCTATTAGCGGGAGGTACACATGAGCAGTTCTTC
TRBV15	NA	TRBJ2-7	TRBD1	CATSNHRGRTYEQYF	TGTGCCACCAGCAACCACAGGGGGCGAACCTACGAGCAGTACTTC
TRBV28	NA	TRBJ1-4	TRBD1	CASSLPRTGLATNEKLFF	TGTGCCAGCAGTTTACCCAGGACAGGGCTCGCAACTAATGAAAAACTGTTTTTT
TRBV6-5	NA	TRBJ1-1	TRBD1	CASSLAGQGGTEAFF	TGTGCCAGCAGTTTAGCAGGACAGGGAGGAACTGAAGCTTTCTTT
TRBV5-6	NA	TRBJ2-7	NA	CASSLPQGRGRYEQYF	TGTGCCAGCAGCTTGCCCCAAGGCAGAGGGCGGTACGAGCAGTACTTC
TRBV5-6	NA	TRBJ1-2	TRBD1	CASSYGPGTGVGYTF	TGTGCCAGCAGCTATGGGCCCGGGACAGGGGTCGGCTACACCTTC
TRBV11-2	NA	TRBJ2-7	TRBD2	CASSLGLAGAQPYEQYF	TGTGCCAGCAGCTTGGGACTAGCGGGAGCTCAACCCTACGAGCAGTACTTC
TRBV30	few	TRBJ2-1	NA	CAWSRYNTYNEQFF	TGTGCCTGGAGCAGGTATAATACCTACAATGAGCAGTTCTTC
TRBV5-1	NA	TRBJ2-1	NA	CASSLTPPTEGEQFF	TGCGCCAGCAGCCTTACGCCTCCGACAGAAGGCGAGCAGTTCTTC
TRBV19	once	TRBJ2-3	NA	CASGVTQYF	TGTGCCAGTGGGGTTACGCAGTATTTT
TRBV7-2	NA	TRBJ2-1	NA	CASSLKVIGYNEQFF	TGTGCCAGCAGCTTAAAGGTAATTGGGTACAATGAGCAGTTCTTC
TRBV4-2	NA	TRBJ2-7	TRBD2	CASSQEDWGWGLAGLSSYEQYF	TGTGCCAGCAGCCAAGAAGATTGGGGATGGGGACTAGCGGGATTAAGCTCCTACGAGCAGTACTTC
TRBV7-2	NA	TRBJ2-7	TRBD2	CASCPGTSESEQYF	TGTGCCAGCTGCCCCGGGACTAGCGAGTCCGAGCAGTACTTC
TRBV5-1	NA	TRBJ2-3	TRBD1	CASSLATGIDTQYF	TGCGCCAGCAGCTTGGCGACAGGGATAGATACGCAGTATTTT
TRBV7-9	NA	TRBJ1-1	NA	CASSLQGNTEAFF	TGTGCCAGCAGCTTACAGGGGAACACTGAAGCTTTCTTT
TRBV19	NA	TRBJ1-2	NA	CASRLDRTYGYTF	TGTGCCAGTAGACTCGACAGGACTTATGGCTACACCTTC
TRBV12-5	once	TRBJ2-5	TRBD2	CASGKTREGETQYF	TGTGCTAGTGGAAAGACTAGGGAGGGGGAGACCCAGTACTTC
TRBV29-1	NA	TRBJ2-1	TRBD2	CSVGAPVSGRASRNEQFF	TGCAGCGTTGGGGCCCCGGTCAGCGGGAGGGCCTCGAGGAATGAGCAGTTCTTC
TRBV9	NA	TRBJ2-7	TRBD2	CASSPQAGTLYEQYF	TGTGCCAGCAGCCCCCAAGCGGGGACCCTCTACGAGCAGTACTTC
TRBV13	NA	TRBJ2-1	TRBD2	CASSFSLAGTYNEQFF	TGTGCCAGCAGCTTCAGCCTAGCGGGAACCTACAATGAGCAGTTCTTC
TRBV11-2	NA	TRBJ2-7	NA	CASSPTGARPYEQYF	TGTGCCAGCAGCCCAACGGGGGCGAGGCCCTACGAGCAGTACTTC
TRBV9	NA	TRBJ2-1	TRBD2	CASSAGLAENNEQFF	TGTGCCAGCAGCGCCGGACTAGCAGAAAACAATGAGCAGTTCTTC
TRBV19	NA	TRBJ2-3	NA	CASSMTPSTDTQYF	TGTGCCAGTAGTATGACACCTAGCACAGATACGCAGTATTTT
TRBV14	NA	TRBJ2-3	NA	CASSPSVFFSTDTQYF	TGTGCCAGCAGCCCCTCAGTCTTCTTTAGCACAGATACGCAGTATTTT
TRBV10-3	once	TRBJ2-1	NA	CAISESSYIQFF	TGTGCCATCAGTGAGAGCTCCTATATCCAGTTCTTC
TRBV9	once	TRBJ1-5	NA	CASNQGPNQPQHF	TGTGCCAGCAATCAGGGCCCCAATCAGCCCCAGCATTTT
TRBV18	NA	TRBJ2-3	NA	CASSPLDQTDTQYF	TGTGCCAGCTCACCACTAGACCAAACAGATACGCAGTATTTT
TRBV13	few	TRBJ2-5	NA	CASSLGGGGGETQYF	TGTGCCAGCAGCTTAGGTGGGGGAGGCGGCGAGACCCAGTACTTC
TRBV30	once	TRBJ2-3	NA	CAWSSTDTQYF	TGTGCCTGGAGTAGCACAGATACGCAGTATTTT
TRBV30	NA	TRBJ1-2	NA	CAWSNPGGRGYTF	TGTGCCTGGAGTAACCCGGGGGGGCGAGGCTACACCTTC
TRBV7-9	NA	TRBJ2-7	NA	CASSLAGGYEQYF	TGTGCCAGCAGCTTAGCGGGTGGCTACGAGCAGTACTTC
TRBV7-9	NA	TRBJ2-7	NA	CASSLGAGLTYEQYF	TGTGCCAGCAGCTTAGGAGCTGGACTTACCTACGAGCAGTACTTC
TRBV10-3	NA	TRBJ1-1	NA	CAISESGGTEAFF	TGTGCCATCAGTGAGTCGGGGGGAACTGAAGCTTTCTTT
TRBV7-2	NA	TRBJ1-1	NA	CASSLGVQSVAFF	TGTGCCAGCAGCTTAGGAGTGCAAAGCGTGGCTTTCTTT